The 19 T cell receptor beta chains reported below all come from one sample, sequenced in a study of chemoradiotherapy in HPV16-positive cancers. Sequenced by immunoSEQ multiplex PCR; TCRdb stores in-frame clones only, minus some. Of about 14,000 clones listed, roughly nine tenths were seen once; the top ten hold 3.5% to 4.5%. Material: tumor tissue, obtained from a patient who underwent chemoradiotherapy. These receptor sequences come from a human donor with HPV-associated anogenital cancer.

V gene TRBV5-1 combines with J gene TRBJ2-2; possibly TRBD1 or TRBD2 for D (5 bases each). The germline V gene has CDR1 SGHRS and CDR2 YFSETQ. Between the trimmed V and J ends, which lost 4 bases and 7 bases, there was a span of 14 bases. The CDR3 is 14 residues long. The CDR3: CASSLTVGDGELFF. The CDR3 DNA reads as TGCGCCAGCAGCCTTACAGTGGGGGACGGGGAGCTGTTTTTT.

The chain combines TRBV15 with TRBJ2-3; 7 bases match TRBD1. With 7 bases clipped from V and 8 bases from J, the junction kept 12 bases outside the gene matches. The CDR3 extends over 14 amino acids. Germline CDR1 reads LNHNV; CDR2 reads YYDKDF (reference sequence). CDR3 bases: TGTGCCACCACCAGGGGGAAAGGGGTTGGTACGCAGTATTTT. Translation gives CATTRGKGVGTQYF.

A remark on this clone: Compared with germline, one end of the junction differs, possibly owing to a read error. V and J are TRBV6-4 and TRBJ1-2; D not certain. The CDR3 consists of 15 residues. The germline V gene encodes CDR1 MRHNA and CDR2 SNTAGT. The CDR3 nucleotides are TGTGCCGGCAGTAAAGACGGCAGAACCACCTATGGCTACACCTTC. It translates to CAGSKDGRTTYGYTF.

The chain has TRBV5-1 and TRBJ2-1; TRBD2 matches at 8 bases. The CDR3 contains 17 residues. V lost 0 bases to trimming and J lost 4 bases; unmatched junction nucleotides: 9. Germline values: CDR1 SGHRS, CDR2 YFSETQ. Here the CDR3 DNA reads TGCGCCAGCAGCTTGGCTCAACGGGGGGGATCATACAATGAGCAGTTCTTC. Protein product: CASSLAQRGGSYNEQFF.

The rearrangement links TRBV5-4 to TRBJ2-1; D might be TRBD2 (6 bases). V lost 4 bases and J 8 bases, leaving 25 bases between the germline ends. This CDR3 has 17 amino acids. Germline-derived CDR1 and CDR2 are SGHNT and YYREEE (reference sequence). The CDR3 protein is CASSLHFPNGRWDEQFF. CDR3 nucleotide sequence: TGTGCCAGCAGCCTACATTTTCCCAATGGGAGGTGGGATGAGCAGTTCTTC.

This chain links TRBV5-1 with TRBJ1-2; 9 nucleotides align to TRBD1. With V trimmed by 0 bases and J by 6 bases, 3 bases remained unmatched. The CDR3 spans 14 residues. Germline CDR1 SGHRS, CDR2 YFSETQ. The CDR3 bases are TGCGCCAGCAGCTTGGGGACAGGGGAAGATGGCTACACCTTC. This encodes CASSLGTGEDGYTF.

The genes are TRBV5-1 and TRBJ2-1; D is undetermined. Germline-derived CDR1 and CDR2 are SGHRS and YFSETQ. With 1 base removed from V and 5 bases from J, the gap between germline ends came to 10 bases. The CDR3 covers 14 residues. The DNA of the CDR3 is TGCGCCAGCAGCTTGAGAACTTATGACAATGAGCAGTTCTTC. This encodes CASSLRTYDNEQFF.

This sequence joins TRBV9 and TRBJ2-3; D unresolved. The CDR3 has 13 amino acids. Germline lookup yields CDR1 SGDLS and CDR2 YYNGEE. The V and J ends lost 2 bases and 4 bases respectively, with 8 bases between them. DNA for the CDR3: TGTGCCAGCAGCGTCATTACAGCAGATACGCAGTATTTT. Translating it yields CASSVITADTQYF.

This rearrangement joins TRBV7-2 to TRBJ2-1, with unresolved D. The CDR3 consists of 14 residues. V lost 3 bases, J lost 8 bases, and 14 bases lay in between. CDR1 and CDR2 (germline): SGHTA, FQGNSA. The CDR3 region has the DNA TGTGCCAGCAGCTTTAGGCTAGTTGACGATGAGCAGTTCTTC. This sequence encodes CASSFRLVDDEQFF.

V and J are TRBV21-1 and TRBJ2-5; the DNA was not used to check the table's D call, TRBD1. TRBV21-1 is a pseudogene. The CDR3 has 12 amino acids. This CDR3 reads CANGDKKETQYF. CDR3 sequence (DNA): TGTGCCAACGGGGACAAGAAAGAGACCCAGTACTTC.

This chain connects TRBV7-6 to TRBJ2-7; 7 bases agree with TRBD1. The J segment lost 3 bases and the V segment lost 2 bases, leaving 10 bases of the junction unmatched. Germline V gene data show CDR1 as SGHVS and CDR2 as FNYEAQ. This CDR3 has 16 residues. The CDR3 DNA sequence: TGTGCCAGCAGCTTACAGGGGGTGACGCCGGGCTACGAGCAGTACTTC. Its translation is CASSLQGVTPGYEQYF. Full variable domain (rest looked up from reference TRBV7-6 and TRBJ2-7): GAGVSQSPRYKVTKRGQDVALRCDPISGHVSLYWYRQALGQGPEFLTYFNYEAQQDKSGLPNDRFSAERPEGSISTLTIQRTEQRDSAMYRCASSLQGVTPGYEQYFGPGTRLTVT.

This clone was observed once. The DNA of the CDR3 is TGTGCCAGCAGCTTGGGCAGGGGGTACGAGCAGTACTTC. It specifies CASSLGRGYEQYF. V gene TRBV11-2 combines with J gene TRBJ2-7; 7 nucleotides agree with TRBD1. From germline, CDR1 is SGHAT and CDR2 FQNNGV. The CDR3 runs 13 residues. The junction had 3 bases not matched to a gene; V was cut back by 3 bases and J by 4 bases.

The rearrangement joins TRBV2 to TRBJ1-5; D is undetermined. The CDR3 consists of 15 residues. Per germline, CDR1 SNHLY and CDR2 FYNNEI. The V end was cut by 6 bases, the J end by 2 bases, with 14 bases between. The CDR3 region is CASRRSEMGNQPQHF. CDR3 coding DNA: TGTGCCAGCAGACGGTCTGAGATGGGCAATCAGCCCCAGCATTTT.

The rearrangement links TRBV20-1 to TRBJ1-1, with D perhaps TRBD1 (6 bases). The CDR3 loop spans 11 amino acids. The V and J ends lost 3 bases and 7 bases respectively, with 9 bases between them. The germline gives CDR1 DFQATT, CDR2 SNEGSKA (reference sequence). The CDR3 DNA reads as TGCAGTGCTAGGGGGGCCTTTGAAGCTTTCTTT. Translating gives CSARGAFEAFF.

The V call is TRBV20-1, the J call TRBJ2-7; D gene uncertain. CDR1 is DFQATT and CDR2 is SNEGSKA in the germline V gene (reference sequence). This CDR3 has 11 amino acids. Trimming pared 0 bases from V and 7 bases from J, leaving 7 bases between. The CDR3 is CSARDRVEQYF. The DNA for the CDR3 is TGCAGTGCTAGAGATCGGGTAGAGCAGTACTTC.

The chain has TRBV20-1 and TRBJ2-5; 7 bases are a match to TRBD2. Per germline, CDR1 DFQATT and CDR2 SNEGSKA (reference sequence). This CDR3 has 11 residues. The V gene end was trimmed by 6 bases and the J gene end by 4 bases; junction bases not matched to a gene: 2. The CDR3 sequence: CSASGGETQYF. The CDR3 coding sequence is TGCAGTGCCTCGGGAGGAGAGACCCAGTACTTC.

This clone was seen a single time. The rearrangement joins TRBV30 to TRBJ2-7; the D is unclear. The V end lost 0 bases, the J end lost 5 bases, and 17 bases lay between the germline ends. Looked up from germline, CDR1 is GTSNPN and CDR2 is SVGIG (reference sequence). The CDR3 length is 15 residues. The CDR3 DNA sequence: TGTGCCTGGAGTGTACTTTCGGCAGGCGCCCACGAGCAGTACTTC. Its protein is CAWSVLSAGAHEQYF.

The chain has TRBV30 and TRBJ2-3; D gene ambiguous. Trimming shortened V by 4 bases and J by 2 bases, and 7 bases separated the two germline ends. CDR1 is GTSNPN and CDR2 is SVGIG in the germline V gene (reference sequence). The CDR3 is 12 amino acids. Here the CDR3 reads CAWTPNTDTQYF. The DNA for the CDR3 is TGTGCCTGGACCCCGAACACAGATACGCAGTATTTT. Together with reference TRBV30 and TRBJ2-3, the CDR3 gives the full variable domain: SQTIHQWPATLVQPVGSPLSLECTVEGTSNPNLYWYRQAAGRGLQLLFYSVGIGQISSEVPQNLSASRPQDRQFILSSKKLLLSDSGFYLCAWTPNTDTQYFGPGTRLTVL.

CDR3 in amino acids: CASSVGRTFSDTQYF. CDR3 DNA sequence: TGTGCCAGCAGCGTAGGAAGGACCTTTAGTGATACGCAGTATTTT. V is TRBV9 and J is TRBJ2-3; no reliable D call. Germline-derived CDR1 and CDR2 are SGDLS and YYNGEE. The V end was cut by 0 bases, the J end by 6 bases, with 14 bases between. The CDR3 length is 15 residues.